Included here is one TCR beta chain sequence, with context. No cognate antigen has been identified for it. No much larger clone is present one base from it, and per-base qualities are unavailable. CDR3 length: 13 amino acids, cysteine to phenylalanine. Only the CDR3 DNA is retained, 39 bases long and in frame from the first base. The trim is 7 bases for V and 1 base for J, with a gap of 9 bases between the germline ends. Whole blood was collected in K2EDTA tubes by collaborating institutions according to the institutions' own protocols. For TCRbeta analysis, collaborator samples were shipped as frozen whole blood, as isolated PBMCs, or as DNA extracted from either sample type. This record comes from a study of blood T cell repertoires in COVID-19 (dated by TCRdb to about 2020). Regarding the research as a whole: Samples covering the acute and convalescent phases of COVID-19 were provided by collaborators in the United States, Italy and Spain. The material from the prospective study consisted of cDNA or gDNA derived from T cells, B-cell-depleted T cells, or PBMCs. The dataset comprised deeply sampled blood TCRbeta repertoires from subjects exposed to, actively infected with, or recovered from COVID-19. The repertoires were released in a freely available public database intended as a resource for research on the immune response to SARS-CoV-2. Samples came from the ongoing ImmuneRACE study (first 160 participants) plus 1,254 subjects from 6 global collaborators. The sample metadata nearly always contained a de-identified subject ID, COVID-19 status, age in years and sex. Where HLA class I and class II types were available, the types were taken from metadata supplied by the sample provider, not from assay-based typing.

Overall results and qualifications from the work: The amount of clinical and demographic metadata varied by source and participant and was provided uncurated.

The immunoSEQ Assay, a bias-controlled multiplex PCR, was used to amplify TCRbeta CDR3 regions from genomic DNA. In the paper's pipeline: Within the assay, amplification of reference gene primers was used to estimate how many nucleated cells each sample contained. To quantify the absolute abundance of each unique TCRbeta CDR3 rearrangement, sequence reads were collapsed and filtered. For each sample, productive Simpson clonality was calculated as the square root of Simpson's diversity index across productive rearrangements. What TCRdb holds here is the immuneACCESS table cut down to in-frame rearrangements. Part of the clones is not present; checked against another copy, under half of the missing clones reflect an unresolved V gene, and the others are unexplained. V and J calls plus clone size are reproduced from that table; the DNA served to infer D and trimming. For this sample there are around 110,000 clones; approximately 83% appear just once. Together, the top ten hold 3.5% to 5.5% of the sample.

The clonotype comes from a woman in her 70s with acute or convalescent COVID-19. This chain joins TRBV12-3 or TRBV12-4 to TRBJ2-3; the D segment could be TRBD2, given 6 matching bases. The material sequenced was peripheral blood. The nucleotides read TGTGCCAGCACTTGGGGGGGCACAGATACGCAGTATTTT. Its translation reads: CASTWGGTDTQYF.